The 27 T cell receptor beta chains reported below all come from one sample, sequenced in a study of cytomegalovirus exposure and HLA in healthy donors. Amplification used 60 Vbeta primers and 13 Jbeta primers. Data came from immunoSEQ multiplex PCR; TCRdb stores just in-frame clones and leaves some out. Altogether 97,000 or so clones are present, roughly 85% being singletons, with the ten largest covering roughly 2.6%. Sequencing was performed on PBMCs. Every receptor here comes from a man in his forties in good health and CMV-seronegative.

The chain is built from TRBV12-5 and TRBJ1-1; a weak D match, TRBD1 (5 bases). V shed 5 bases and J shed 4 bases, with 17 bases lying between them. CDR3 length equals 15 residues. From germline, CDR1 is LGHNT and CDR2 FRNRAP. This CDR3 is CASGPVGGEVTEAFF. DNA of the CDR3: TGTGCTAGTGGTCCTGTGGGAGGGGAGGTCACTGAAGCTTTCTTT.

The V call is TRBV27, the J call TRBJ1-6; TRBD1 aligns across 8 bases. Germline V CDR1 and CDR2: MNHEY, SMNVEV (reference sequence). V lost 7 bases and J lost 11; bases outside the gene matches: 7. The CDR3 totals 13 residues. The CDR3 DNA reads as TGTGCCAGCACTTCGACAGGGGAGGCACCCCTCCACTTT. Encoded protein: CASTSTGEAPLHF.

About this clone: A junction end diverges from the germline sequence, so it may reflect a read error. The V gene is TRBV7-2, the J gene TRBJ1-3, with D maybe TRBD1 (6 bases). The CDR3 has 17 residues. CDR1 is SGHTA, CDR2 FQGNSA, per germline. In DNA, the CDR3 is TGTGCCAGCAGCCGTTTGGGGGGGGGCCTGTCTGGAAACACCACATATTTT. It specifies CASSRLGGGLSGNTTYF.

The chain is built from TRBV7-3 and TRBJ2-1, with D unclear. The ends were cut back, 5 bases at V and 4 bases at J, with 9 bases in the middle. The length of the CDR3 is 13 residues. Per germline, CDR1 SGHTA and CDR2 FQGTGA. The CDR3 bases are TGTGCCAGCAGCCGCACACAGTACAATGAGCAGTTCTTC. Amino acid sequence: CASSRTQYNEQFF.

This clone was seen a handful of times. The chain links TRBV5-4 to TRBJ1-3; 8 nucleotides agree with TRBD1. The germline V gene encodes CDR1 SGHNT and CDR2 YYREEE (reference sequence). V lost 0 bases, J lost 0 bases, and 2 bases stayed unmatched. The CDR3 totals 16 residues. This CDR3 is CASSLAGTGSGNTIYF. DNA of the CDR3: TGTGCCAGCAGCTTGGCGGGGACAGGCTCTGGAAACACCATATATTTT.

The chain joins TRBV5-4 to TRBJ2-7; possibly TRBD1 for D (6 bases). V lost 4 bases to trimming and J lost 0 bases, with 11 bases between them. CDR1 and CDR2 (germline): SGHNT, YYREEE (reference sequence). CDR3 size: 14 residues. CDR3 region: CASSRDTSSYEQYF. The DNA of the CDR3 is TGTGCCAGCAGCCGGGACACAAGCTCCTACGAGCAGTACTTC. Filled out from reference TRBV5-4 and TRBJ2-7, the complete variable domain reads ETGVTQSPTHLIKTRGQQVTLRCSSQSGHNTVSWYQQALGQGPQFIFQYYREEENGRGNFPPRFSGLQFPNYSSELNVNALELDDSALYLCASSRDTSSYEQYFGPGTRLTVT.

This chain uses TRBV30 with TRBJ1-6, with D possibly TRBD1 on 5 matching bases. In germline, CDR1 is GTSNPN, CDR2 SVGIG (reference sequence). The CDR3 extends over 14 amino acids. V shed 1 base and J shed 3 bases, with 7 bases lying between them. CDR3 nucleotides: TGTGCCTGGAGTGGGGACTTCTATAATTCACCCCTCCACTTT. This sequence encodes CAWSGDFYNSPLHF. Full variable domain (remainder filled in from reference TRBV30 and TRBJ1-6): SQTIHQWPATLVQPVGSPLSLECTVEGTSNPNLYWYRQAAGRGLQLLFYSVGIGQISSEVPQNLSASRPQDRQFILSSKKLLLSDSGFYLCAWSGDFYNSPLHFGNGTRLTVT.

The CDR3 loop reads CASRVGADTQYF. CDR3 DNA sequence: TGTGCCAGCAGGGTAGGGGCAGATACGCAGTATTTT. The chain joins TRBV5-8 to TRBJ2-3; TRBD1 might be the D (5 bases). Trimming stripped 5 bases from V and 4 bases from J, with 8 bases between. This CDR3 contains 12 residues. Per germline, CDR1 SGHTS and CDR2 YDEGEE.

The chain has TRBV18 and TRBJ2-7; 9 nucleotides match TRBD2. V lost 2 bases and J lost 0; bases outside the gene matches: 2. Germline V gene data show CDR1 as KGHSH and CDR2 as LQKENI. The CDR3 consists of 15 residues. The CDR3 nucleotides read TGTGCCAGCTCACCAAGCGGGGGGCACTCCTACGAGCAGTACTTC. Translated, it gives CASSPSGGHSYEQYF. Together with reference TRBV18 and TRBJ2-7, the CDR3 gives the full variable domain: NAGVMQNPRHLVRRRGQEARLRCSPMKGHSHVYWYRQLPEEGLKFMVYLQKENIIDESGMPKERFSAEFPKEGPSILRIQQVVRGDSAAYFCASSPSGGHSYEQYFGPGTRLTVT.

This chain uses TRBV7-8 with TRBJ1-1; 7 bases agree with TRBD1. The CDR3 is 15 residues long. V lost 6 bases, J lost 1 base, and 8 bases stayed unmatched. The germline gives CDR1 SGHVS, CDR2 FQNEAQ. The CDR3 nucleotides are TGTGCCAGCAGGCCAACAGGGGACACGAACACTGAAGCTTTCTTT. Its protein product is CASRPTGDTNTEAFF.

CDR3 loop: CASSSAPGGFCQPQHF. The CDR3 nucleotides are TGTGCCAGCAGCTCCGCCCCCGGCGGTTTTTGTCAGCCCCAGCATTTT. The V and J genes are TRBV11-1 and TRBJ1-5; D remains unclear. The CDR3 runs 16 residues. The V gene's germline CDR1 is SGHAT and CDR2 FQDESV (reference sequence). Deletions cut 4 bases from V and 6 bases from J, with 19 bases between.

CDR3 DNA: TGTGCCAGCAGTGAAGGGGACAGGGGGCACGAGCAGTACTTC. Translating it yields CASSEGDRGHEQYF. The chain has TRBV2 and TRBJ2-7; 12 bases are shared with TRBD1. Germline values: CDR1 SNHLY, CDR2 FYNNEI. V lost 1 base to trimming and J lost 5 bases; unmatched junction nucleotides: 0. The CDR3 covers 14 residues.

V gene TRBV29-1 combines with J gene TRBJ1-6; TRBD1 is a possible D gene (5 bases). V shed 4 bases and J shed 5 bases, with 9 bases lying between them. The CDR3 extends over 13 amino acids. Looked up from germline, CDR1 is SQVTM and CDR2 is ANQGSEA. DNA for the CDR3: TGCAGCGTTGGATGGGGGGATAATTCACCCCTCCACTTT. As protein: CSVGWGDNSPLHF.

The chain uses TRBV19 and TRBJ1-3; no definite D call. This CDR3 region has 16 residues. The V end lost 1 base, the J end lost 0 bases, and 10 bases lay between the germline ends. Germline V gene lookup returns CDR1 LNHDA and CDR2 SQIVND (reference sequence). The CDR3 DNA is TGTGCCAGTAGTATAGGGACGGGAGCCTCTGGAAACACCATATATTTT. Translated: CASSIGTGASGNTIYF.

Only a few counts were recorded for this clone. The chain carries TRBV27 and TRBJ2-5; 11 bases map to TRBD1. V was clipped by 4 bases and J by 5 bases; unmatched bases: 6. Looked up from germline, CDR1 is MNHEY and CDR2 is SMNVEV (reference sequence). The CDR3 is made up of 15 amino acids. The CDR3 nucleotides read TGTGCCAGCAGTTCAAGGACAGGGGGCATGGAGACCCAGTACTTC. Amino acid sequence: CASSSRTGGMETQYF.

The rearrangement links TRBV7-2 to TRBJ2-3, with D uncertain. The CDR3 consists of 11 residues. Per germline, CDR1 SGHTA and CDR2 FQGNSA. V dropped 3 bases and J dropped 8 bases, with 6 bases sitting between them. For the CDR3, the DNA is TGTGCCAGCAGCTTCAGTTCTACGCAGTATTTT. Translation gives CASSFSSTQYF.

The CDR3 DNA follows: TGTGCCAGCAGCGCGGGACTAGCGTCTGAGCAGTTCTTC. This translates into CASSAGLASEQFF. The V call is TRBV14, the J call TRBJ2-1, with 10 bases lining up with TRBD2. The length of the CDR3 is 13 residues. CDR1 SGHDN and CDR2 FVKESK come from the germline V gene. The trim removed 5 bases at V and 9 bases at J, leaving 4 bases unmatched.

The rearrangement joins TRBV5-1 to TRBJ1-1; maybe TRBD1 (6 bases). The CDR3 spans 14 residues. Germline V lookup: CDR1 SGHRS, CDR2 YFSETQ. V was trimmed by 2 bases and J by 8 bases, leaving 16 bases between them. The CDR3 region is CASSFTFRQAEAFF. The CDR3 coding sequence is TGCGCCAGCAGCTTCACTTTTCGACAGGCCGAAGCTTTCTTT.

The chain has TRBV5-1 and TRBJ2-6, with a possible D match to TRBD1 (6 bases). The CDR3 consists of 15 residues. Germline V CDR1 and CDR2: SGHRS, YFSETQ. Trimming left V 3 bases short and J 4 bases short, with 11 bases between. The CDR3 spells CASSSQGTGANVLTF. Written as DNA, the CDR3 is TGCGCCAGCAGCTCTCAGGGGACCGGGGCCAACGTCCTGACTTTC.

This clone appeared once. The chain joins TRBV11-2 to TRBJ1-1, with D perhaps TRBD1 (5 bases). The CDR3 sequence is 14 residues long. Trimming pared 5 bases from V and 3 bases from J, leaving 13 bases between. From germline, CDR1 is SGHAT and CDR2 FQNNGV. The CDR3 DNA reads as TGTGCCAGCAGCGCAAACGGCAGGGACACTGAAGCTTTCTTT. Protein product: CASSANGRDTEAFF.

The V call is TRBV11-2, the J call TRBJ2-3, with TRBD2 matching over 9 bases. This CDR3 comprises 16 residues. V gave up 4 bases and J gave up 3 bases; unmatched junction bases: 8. Per germline, CDR1 SGHAT and CDR2 FQNNGV. The CDR3 is CASSSGTSFFTDTQYF. The CDR3 DNA follows: TGTGCCAGCAGCTCCGGGACTAGCTTTTTTACAGATACGCAGTATTTT. The full variable domain, completed using reference TRBV11-2 and TRBJ2-3, is EAGVAQSPRYKIIEKRQSVAFWCNPISGHATLYWYQQILGQGPKLLIQFQNNGVVDDSQLPKDRFSAERLKGVDSTLKIQPAKLEDSAVYLCASSSGTSFFTDTQYFGPGTRLTVL.

The CDR3 loop reads CASSSSGNPREQYF. The CDR3 coding sequence is TGTGCCAGCAGCTCTTCGGGAAACCCTCGCGAGCAGTACTTC. The chain has TRBV5-4 and TRBJ2-7; TRBD2 is a possible D gene (5 bases). This CDR3 is built from 14 residues. CDR1 and CDR2 from the germline V gene are SGHNT and YYREEE (reference sequence). V shed 3 bases and J shed 6 bases, with 16 bases lying between them.

The CDR3 DNA follows: TGTGCCAGCAGCCCCGACAGGTACAATGAGCAGTTCTTC. It yields the protein CASSPDRYNEQFF. The genes are TRBV7-2 and TRBJ2-1; TRBD1 might be the D (6 bases). The CDR3 sequence is 13 residues long. The V and J ends lost 5 bases and 4 bases respectively, with 9 bases between them. The germline CDR1 and CDR2 sequences are SGHTA and FQGNSA.

This rearrangement joins TRBV5-1 to TRBJ2-1, with 9 bases lining up with TRBD2. There are 16 residues in the CDR3. J lost 6 bases, V lost 3 bases, and 10 bases had no gene match. Germline V CDR1 and CDR2: SGHRS, YFSETQ. CDR3 protein: CASSSSGTSIFNEQFF. CDR3 DNA: TGCGCCAGCAGCTCCTCCGGGACTAGCATTTTCAATGAGCAGTTCTTC.

The J gene is TRBJ2-3, the V gene TRBV6-6; possibly TRBD1 for D (7 bases). Trimming stripped 6 bases from V and 0 bases from J, with 13 bases between. Germline assignment: CDR1 MNHNY and CDR2 SVGAGI (reference sequence). The length of the CDR3 is 15 residues. The CDR3 coding sequence is TGTGCCAGCAGGGGGCGGGACAGAAGCACAGATACGCAGTATTTT. This gives the protein CASRGRDRSTDTQYF.

The V call is TRBV6-1, the J call TRBJ2-3, with 13 nucleotides matching TRBD2. From germline, CDR1 is MNHNS and CDR2 SASEGT. V trimming: 6 bases; J trimming: 4 bases; junction bases outside the gene matches: 4. This CDR3 contains 15 residues. This CDR3 is CASSHTSGGADTQYF. CDR3 nucleotides: TGTGCCAGCAGCCACACTAGCGGGGGGGCAGATACGCAGTATTTT.

The J gene is TRBJ2-7, the V gene TRBV9; 9 bases match TRBD1. The V segment lost 4 bases and the J segment 6 bases; nucleotides outside the gene matches: 5. CDR3 size: 13 residues. CDR1 SGDLS and CDR2 YYNGEE come from the germline V gene. DNA of the CDR3: TGTGCCAGCAGCCCACGGACAGGGGCCGAGCAGTACTTC. Residues: CASSPRTGAEQYF.